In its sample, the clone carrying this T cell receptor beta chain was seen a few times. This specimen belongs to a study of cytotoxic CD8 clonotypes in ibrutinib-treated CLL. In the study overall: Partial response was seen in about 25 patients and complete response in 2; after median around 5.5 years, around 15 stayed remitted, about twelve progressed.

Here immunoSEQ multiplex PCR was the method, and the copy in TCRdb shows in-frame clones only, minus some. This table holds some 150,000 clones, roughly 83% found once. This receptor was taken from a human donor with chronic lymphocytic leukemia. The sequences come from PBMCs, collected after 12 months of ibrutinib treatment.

DNA of the CDR3: TGTGCCAGCAGCTTTACGTCCCCTGAAGCTTTCTTT. Translating gives CASSFTSPEAFF. This chain uses TRBV7-3 with TRBJ1-1; D gene ambiguous. V was pared by 3 bases and J by 6 bases, with 8 bases between. The length of the CDR3 is 12 residues. The germline CDR1 and CDR2 sequences are SGHTA and FQGTGA.